A single sample gave rise to the 9 T cell receptor beta chains below, sequenced in a study of blood T cell repertoires in COVID-19. Measured with immunoSEQ multiplex PCR; TCRdb has only the in-frame clones, and not every one. The table lists a few hundred thousand clones, over 75% of them singletons, with about 1% in the top ten. Material for sequencing was PBMCs or T cells enriched from blood (not recorded which). The receptors stem from a man in his late teens or twenties who had recovered from COVID-19.

The V gene is TRBV19, the J gene TRBJ2-3; 7 bases match TRBD2. With 1 base clipped from V and 2 bases from J, the junction kept 6 bases outside the gene matches. Germline loops: CDR1 LNHDA, CDR2 SQIVND (reference sequence). The CDR3 runs to 16 residues. The CDR3 region has the DNA TGTGCCAGTAGTATAGCGGCGGGGGAGATCACAGATACGCAGTATTTT. Translation gives CASSIAAGEITDTQYF.

Concerning this clone itself: At the DNA level, this CDR3 is encoded by other sequences in the same sample as well. This sequence joins TRBV6-2 or TRBV6-3 and TRBJ1-2; 7 bases fit TRBD1. After removal of 2 bases from V and 6 bases from J, the junction contained 0 bases not matched to a gene. Germline V gene lookup returns CDR1 MNHEY and CDR2 SVGEGT. The CDR3 is 12 amino acids. CDR3 region: CASSYDRDGYTF. In DNA form, the CDR3 reads TGTGCCAGCAGTTACGACAGGGATGGCTACACCTTC.

The V and J genes are TRBV18 and TRBJ1-5, with no clear D. The V end lost 3 bases, the J end lost 3 bases, and 9 bases lay between the germline ends. Germline CDR1 is KGHSH and CDR2 is LQKENI. The CDR3 has 14 residues. This CDR3 is CASSPAGNNQPQHF. As DNA, the CDR3 is TGTGCCAGCTCACCCGCGGGGAACAATCAGCCCCAGCATTTT.

The genes are TRBV25-1 and TRBJ1-6; 8 bases align to TRBD1. V shed 6 bases and J 6 bases; nucleotides not matched to a gene: 13. The CDR3 runs 17 residues. Looked up from germline, CDR1 is MGHDK and CDR2 is SYGVNS. CDR3 coding DNA: TGTGCCAGCAGCGATACCTATAGGACAGGGCCTAATTCACCCCTCCACTTT. Protein product: CASSDTYRTGPNSPLHF.

This chain links TRBV27 with TRBJ1-2; 8 positions agree with TRBD1. Germline assignment: CDR1 MNHEY and CDR2 SMNVEV (reference sequence). The CDR3 consists of 13 residues. V was pared by 3 bases and J by 5 bases, with 2 bases of the junction left unmatched. CDR3: CASSLTGEYGYTF. DNA of the CDR3: TGTGCCAGCAGTTTGACAGGGGAGTATGGCTACACCTTC.

The chain links TRBV12-5 to TRBJ2-1, with 16 positions matching TRBD2. CDR1 is LGHNT, CDR2 FRNRAP, per germline. The CDR3 loop spans 16 amino acids. Trimming cost V 6 bases and J 9 bases; bases outside gene matches: 8. The CDR3 region is CASGPGTSGGAREQFF. Here the CDR3 DNA reads TGTGCTAGTGGCCCAGGGACTAGCGGGGGGGCCCGTGAGCAGTTCTTC. Looking up the rest from reference TRBV12-5 and TRBJ2-1 gives the full variable domain: DARVTQTPRHKVTEMGQEVTMRCQPILGHNTVFWYRQTMMQGLELLAYFRNRAPLDDSGMPKDRFSAEMPDATLATLKIQPSEPRDSAVYFCASGPGTSGGAREQFFGPGTRLTVL.

The count of this clone is one. The chain joins TRBV10-2 to TRBJ1-1, with 9 bases matching TRBD1. This CDR3 is 14 amino acids long. After removal of 6 bases from V and 6 bases from J, the junction contained 8 bases not matched to a gene. Germline CDR1 WSHSY, CDR2 SAAADI. The CDR3: CASSLGQGSAEAFF. In nucleotides, the CDR3 is TGCGCCAGCAGCCTGGGACAGGGCTCGGCTGAAGCTTTCTTT.

The chain links TRBV4-1 to TRBJ1-1, with TRBD1 as a possible D gene (6 bases). CDR1 is MGHRA, CDR2 YSYEKL, per germline. Trimming cost V 5 bases and J 7 bases, with 11 bases left between them. This CDR3 has 12 amino acids. This CDR3 is CASSWDIGEAFF. CDR3 in DNA: TGCGCCAGCAGCTGGGACATAGGTGAAGCTTTCTTT.

This chain links TRBV25-1 with TRBJ2-7, with D possibly matching TRBD1 (5 bases). Germline assignment: CDR1 MGHDK and CDR2 SYGVNS. V gave up 8 bases and J gave up 4 bases, with 12 bases separating them. The CDR3 has 12 residues. DNA of the CDR3: TGTGCCAGCGGCTTCAGGGTGTACGAGCAGTACTTC. This encodes CASGFRVYEQYF.